Sequencing of this T cell receptor (beta chain) was carried out in a study of cytomegalovirus exposure and HLA in healthy donors. Overall study results and limits: By HLA locus, TCR association rates varied in a later analysis, with DRB1 showing the most and HLA-C the fewest. Researchers catalogued over 150 TCR beta chains as cytomegalovirus-associated. The majority of TCR sequences were rare, yet some public TCRs appeared in many donors. Later analysis suggested links between common viral pathogens and several top significant clusters.

In the case of this clone: What it recognizes is unknown. The sample has other DNA sequences that encode this CDR3 too.

It was with 60 Vbeta and 13 Jbeta primers that the PCR ran. This table comes from immunoSEQ multiplex PCR, and its TCRdb copy is limited to in-frame clones, with some not included. In the table there are around 150,000 clones, roughly 80% of which are singletons. Per the germline V gene, CDR1 is MNHEY and CDR2 is SMNVEV (reference sequence). V was clipped by 3 bases and J by 2 bases, with 5 bases between them. This CDR3 contains 13 residues. This TCR was recovered from a woman between 40 and 55 years old in good health and CMV-seropositive. Sequencing was performed on PBMCs. The chain couples TRBV27 to TRBJ1-5; D gene uncertain. Here the CDR3 DNA reads TGTGCCAGCAGTTTGCAGGGCAATCAGCCCCAGCATTTT. Translating it yields CASSLQGNQPQHF.